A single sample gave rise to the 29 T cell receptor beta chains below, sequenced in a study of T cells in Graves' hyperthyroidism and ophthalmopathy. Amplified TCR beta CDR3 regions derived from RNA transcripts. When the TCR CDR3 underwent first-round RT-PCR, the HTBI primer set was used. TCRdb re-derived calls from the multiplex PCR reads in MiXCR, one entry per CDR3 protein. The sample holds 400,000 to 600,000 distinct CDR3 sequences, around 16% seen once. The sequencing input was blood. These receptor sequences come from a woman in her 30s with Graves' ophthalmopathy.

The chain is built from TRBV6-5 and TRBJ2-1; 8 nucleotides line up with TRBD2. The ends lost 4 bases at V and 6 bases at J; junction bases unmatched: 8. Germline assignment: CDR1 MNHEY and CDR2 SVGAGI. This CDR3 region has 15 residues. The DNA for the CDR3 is TGTGCCAGCAGTTCCGAGCGGGAGAGACCCAATGAGCAGTTCTTC. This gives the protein CASSSERERPNEQFF.

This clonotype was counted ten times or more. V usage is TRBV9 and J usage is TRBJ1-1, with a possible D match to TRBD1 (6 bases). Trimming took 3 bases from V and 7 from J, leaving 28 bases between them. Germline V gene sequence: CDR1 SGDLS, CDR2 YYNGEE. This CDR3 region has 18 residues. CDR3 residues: CASSDQPQRKGGGVEAFF. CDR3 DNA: TGTGCCAGCAGCGACCAACCCCAACGGAAGGGAGGGGGAGTTGAAGCTTTCTTT. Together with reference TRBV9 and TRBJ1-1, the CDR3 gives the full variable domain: DSGVTQTPKHLITATGQRVTLRCSPRSGDLSVYWYQQSLDQGLQFLIQYYNGEERAKGNILERFSAQQFPDLHSELNLSSLELGDSALYFCASSDQPQRKGGGVEAFFGQGTRLTVV.

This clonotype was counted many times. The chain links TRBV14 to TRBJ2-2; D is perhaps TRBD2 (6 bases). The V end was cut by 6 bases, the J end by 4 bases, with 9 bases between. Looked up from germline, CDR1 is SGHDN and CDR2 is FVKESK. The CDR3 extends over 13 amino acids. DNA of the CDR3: TGTGCCAGCAGGGTCGGGGGCACCGGGGAGCTGTTTTTT. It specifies CASRVGGTGELFF.

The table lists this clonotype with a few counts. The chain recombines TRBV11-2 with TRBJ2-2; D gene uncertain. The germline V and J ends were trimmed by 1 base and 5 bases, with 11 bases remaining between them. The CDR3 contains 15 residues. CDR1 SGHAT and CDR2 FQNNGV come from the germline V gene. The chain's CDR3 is CASSLAQLSTGELFF. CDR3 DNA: TGTGCCAGCAGCTTAGCCCAGCTTTCTACCGGGGAGCTGTTTTTT.

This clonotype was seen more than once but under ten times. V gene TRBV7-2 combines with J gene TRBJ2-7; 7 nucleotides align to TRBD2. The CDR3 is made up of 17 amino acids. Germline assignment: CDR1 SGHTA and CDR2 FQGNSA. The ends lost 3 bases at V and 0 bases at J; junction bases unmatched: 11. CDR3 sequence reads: CASSFTSATPSSYEQYF. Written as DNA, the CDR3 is TGTGCCAGCAGCTTTACTAGCGCGACCCCCTCCTCCTACGAGCAGTACTTC.

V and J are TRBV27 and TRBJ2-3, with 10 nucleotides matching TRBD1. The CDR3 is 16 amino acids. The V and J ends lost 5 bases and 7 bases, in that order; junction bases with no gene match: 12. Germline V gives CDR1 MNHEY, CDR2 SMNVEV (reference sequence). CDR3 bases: TGTGCCAGCAGTCCAGCACCGGGACAGGGGATTCATACGCAGTATTTT. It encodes CASSPAPGQGIHTQYF.

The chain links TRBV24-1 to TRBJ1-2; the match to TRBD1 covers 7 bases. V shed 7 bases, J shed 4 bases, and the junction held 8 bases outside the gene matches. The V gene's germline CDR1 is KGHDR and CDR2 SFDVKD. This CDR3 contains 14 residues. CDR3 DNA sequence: TGTGCCACCAGCCCCGGGACAGAGGGCTATGGCTACACCTTC. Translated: CATSPGTEGYGYTF.

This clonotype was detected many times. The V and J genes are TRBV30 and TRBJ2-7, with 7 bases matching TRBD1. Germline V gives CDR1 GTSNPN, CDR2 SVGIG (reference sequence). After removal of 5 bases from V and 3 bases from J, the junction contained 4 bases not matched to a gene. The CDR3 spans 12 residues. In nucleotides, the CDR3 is TGTGCCTGGGGGACAGAGCTCTACGAGCAGTACTTC. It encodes CAWGTELYEQYF.

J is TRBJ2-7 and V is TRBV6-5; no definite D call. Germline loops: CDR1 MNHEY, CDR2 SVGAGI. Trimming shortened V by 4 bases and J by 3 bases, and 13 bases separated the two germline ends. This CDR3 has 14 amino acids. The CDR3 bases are TGTGCCAGCAGTTTCTTCCACAGCAACTACGAGCAGTACTTC. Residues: CASSFFHSNYEQYF.

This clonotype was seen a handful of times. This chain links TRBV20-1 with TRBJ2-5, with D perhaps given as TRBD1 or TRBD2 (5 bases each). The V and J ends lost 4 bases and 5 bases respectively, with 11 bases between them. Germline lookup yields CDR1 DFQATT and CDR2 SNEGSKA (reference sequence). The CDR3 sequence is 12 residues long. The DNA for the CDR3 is TGCAGTGCTAATGGGGGTAGGGAGACCCAGTACTTC. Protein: CSANGGRETQYF.

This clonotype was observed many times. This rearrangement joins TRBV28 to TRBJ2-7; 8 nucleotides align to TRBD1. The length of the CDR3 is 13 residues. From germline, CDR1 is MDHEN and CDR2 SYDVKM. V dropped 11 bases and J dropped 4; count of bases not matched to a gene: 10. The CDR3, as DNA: TGTGCCGGCCAACGACAGGGGAAGTACGAGCAGTACTTC. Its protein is CAGQRQGKYEQYF. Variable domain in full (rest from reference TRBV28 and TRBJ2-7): DVKVTQSSRYLVKRTGEKVFLECVQDMDHENMFWYRQDPGLGLRLIYFSYDVKMKEKGDIPEGYSVSREKKERFSLILESASTNQTSMYLCAGQRQGKYEQYFGPGTRLTVT.

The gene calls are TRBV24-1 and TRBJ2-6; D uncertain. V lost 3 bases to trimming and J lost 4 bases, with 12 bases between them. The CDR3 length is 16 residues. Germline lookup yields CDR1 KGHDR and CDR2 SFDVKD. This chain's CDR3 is CATSDTTIVGANVLTF. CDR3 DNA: TGTGCCACCAGTGATACTACCATTGTAGGGGCCAACGTCCTGACTTTC.

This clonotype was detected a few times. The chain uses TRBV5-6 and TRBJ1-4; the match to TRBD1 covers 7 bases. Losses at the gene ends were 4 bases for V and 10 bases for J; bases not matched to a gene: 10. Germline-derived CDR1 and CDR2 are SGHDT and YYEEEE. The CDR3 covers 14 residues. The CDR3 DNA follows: TGTGCCAGCAGCCCGGGGACAGTCCCAGGAAAACTGTTTTTT. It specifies CASSPGTVPGKLFF.

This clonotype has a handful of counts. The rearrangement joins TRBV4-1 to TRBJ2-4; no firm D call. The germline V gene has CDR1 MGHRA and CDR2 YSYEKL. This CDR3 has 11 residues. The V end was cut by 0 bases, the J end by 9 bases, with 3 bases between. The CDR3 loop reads CASSQERIQYF. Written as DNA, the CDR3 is TGCGCCAGCAGCCAAGAACGCATTCAGTACTTC.

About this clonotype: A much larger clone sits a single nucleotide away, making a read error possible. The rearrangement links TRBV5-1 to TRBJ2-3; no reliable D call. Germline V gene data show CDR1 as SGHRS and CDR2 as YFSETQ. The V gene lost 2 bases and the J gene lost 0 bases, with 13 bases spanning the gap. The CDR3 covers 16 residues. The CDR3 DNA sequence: TGCGCCAGCAGCTTCGAGGCAGTTACTAGCACAGATACGCAGTATTTT. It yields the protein CASSFEAVTSTDTQYF.

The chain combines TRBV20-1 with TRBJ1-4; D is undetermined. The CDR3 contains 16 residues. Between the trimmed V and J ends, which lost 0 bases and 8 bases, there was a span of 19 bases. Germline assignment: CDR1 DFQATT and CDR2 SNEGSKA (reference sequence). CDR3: CSAREEKRVSNEKLFF. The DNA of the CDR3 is TGCAGTGCTAGAGAAGAAAAACGAGTTTCGAACGAAAAACTGTTTTTT.

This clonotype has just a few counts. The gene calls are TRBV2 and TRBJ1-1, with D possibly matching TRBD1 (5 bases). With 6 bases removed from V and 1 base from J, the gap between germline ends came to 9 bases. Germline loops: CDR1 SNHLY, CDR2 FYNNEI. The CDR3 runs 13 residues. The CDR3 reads CASRTQGNTEAFF. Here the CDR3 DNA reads TGTGCCAGCAGGACCCAGGGGAACACTGAAGCTTTCTTT.

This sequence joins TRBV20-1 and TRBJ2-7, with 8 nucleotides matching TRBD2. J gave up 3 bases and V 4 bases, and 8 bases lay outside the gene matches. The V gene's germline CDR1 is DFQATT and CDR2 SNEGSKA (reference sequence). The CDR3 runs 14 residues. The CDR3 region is CSAMSGSLHYEQYF. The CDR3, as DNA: TGCAGTGCTATGAGCGGGAGTCTTCACTACGAGCAGTACTTC.

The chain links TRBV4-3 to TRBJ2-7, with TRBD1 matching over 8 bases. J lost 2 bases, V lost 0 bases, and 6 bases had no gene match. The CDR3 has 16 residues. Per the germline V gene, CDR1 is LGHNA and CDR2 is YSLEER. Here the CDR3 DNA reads TGCGCCAGCAGCCAAGAATGGACAGGGTCAACCTACGAGCAGTACTTC. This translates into CASSQEWTGSTYEQYF.

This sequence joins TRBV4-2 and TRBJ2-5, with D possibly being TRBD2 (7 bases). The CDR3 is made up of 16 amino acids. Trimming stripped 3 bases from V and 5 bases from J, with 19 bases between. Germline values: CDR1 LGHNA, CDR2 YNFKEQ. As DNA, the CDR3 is TGTGCCAGCAGCCACGTTGCGGGAGATCAGGGGGAGACCCAGTACTTC. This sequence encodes CASSHVAGDQGETQYF.

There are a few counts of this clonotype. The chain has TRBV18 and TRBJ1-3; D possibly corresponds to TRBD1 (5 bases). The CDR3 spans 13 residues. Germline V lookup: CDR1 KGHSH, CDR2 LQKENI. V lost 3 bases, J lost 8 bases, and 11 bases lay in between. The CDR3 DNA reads TGTGCCAGCTCACCGGGACTTAGGCACACCATATATTTT. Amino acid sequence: CASSPGLRHTIYF.

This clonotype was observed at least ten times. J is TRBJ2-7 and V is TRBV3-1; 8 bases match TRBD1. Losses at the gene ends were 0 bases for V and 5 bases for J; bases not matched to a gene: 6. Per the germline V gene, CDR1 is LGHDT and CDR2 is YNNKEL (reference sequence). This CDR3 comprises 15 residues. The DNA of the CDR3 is TGTGCCAGCAGCCAAGATCCCACAGGGGGTAACGAGCAGTACTTC. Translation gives CASSQDPTGGNEQYF.

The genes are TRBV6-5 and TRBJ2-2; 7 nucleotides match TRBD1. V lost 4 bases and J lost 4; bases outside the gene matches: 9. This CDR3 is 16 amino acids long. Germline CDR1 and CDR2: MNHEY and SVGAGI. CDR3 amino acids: CASSFSDRVGTGELFF. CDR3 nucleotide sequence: TGTGCCAGCAGTTTCTCCGACAGGGTTGGCACCGGGGAGCTGTTTTTT.

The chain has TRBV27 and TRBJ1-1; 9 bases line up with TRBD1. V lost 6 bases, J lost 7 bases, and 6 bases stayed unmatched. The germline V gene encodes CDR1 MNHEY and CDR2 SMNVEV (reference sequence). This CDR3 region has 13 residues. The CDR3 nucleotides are TGTGCCAGCAGGACAGGGGGGGGCAATGAAGCTTTCTTT. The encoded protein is CASRTGGGNEAFF.

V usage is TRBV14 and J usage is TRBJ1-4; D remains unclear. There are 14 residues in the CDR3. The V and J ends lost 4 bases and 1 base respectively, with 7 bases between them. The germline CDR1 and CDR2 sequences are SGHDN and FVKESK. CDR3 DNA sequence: TGTGCCAGCAGCCGGTGGGGAACTAATGAAAAACTGTTTTTT. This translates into CASSRWGTNEKLFF.

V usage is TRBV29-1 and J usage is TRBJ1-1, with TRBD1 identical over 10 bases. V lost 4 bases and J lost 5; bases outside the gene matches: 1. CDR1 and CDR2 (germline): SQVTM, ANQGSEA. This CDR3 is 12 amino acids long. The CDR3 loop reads CSVGQGATEAFF. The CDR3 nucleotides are TGCAGCGTTGGACAGGGGGCAACTGAAGCTTTCTTT.

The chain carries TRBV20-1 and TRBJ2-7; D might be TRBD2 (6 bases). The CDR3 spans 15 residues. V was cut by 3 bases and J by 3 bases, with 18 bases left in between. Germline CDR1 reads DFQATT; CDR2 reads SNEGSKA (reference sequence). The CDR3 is CSASLPGRGFYEQYF. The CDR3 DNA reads TGCAGTGCTAGTCTCCCGGGACGGGGGTTCTACGAGCAGTACTTC.

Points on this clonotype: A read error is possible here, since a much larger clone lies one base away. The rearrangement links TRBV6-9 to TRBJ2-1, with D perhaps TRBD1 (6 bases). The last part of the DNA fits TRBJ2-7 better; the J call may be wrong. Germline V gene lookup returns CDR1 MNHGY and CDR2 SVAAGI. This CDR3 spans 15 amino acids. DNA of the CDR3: TGTGCCAGCAGTTATACAGGGAGTTCTACACATGAGCAGTACTTC. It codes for CASSYTGSSTHEQYF.

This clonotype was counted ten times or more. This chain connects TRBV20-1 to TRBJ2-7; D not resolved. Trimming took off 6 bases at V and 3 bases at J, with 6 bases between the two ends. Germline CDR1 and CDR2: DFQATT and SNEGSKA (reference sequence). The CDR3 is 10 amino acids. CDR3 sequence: CSAVFYEQYF. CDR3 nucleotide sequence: TGCAGTGCCGTATTCTACGAGCAGTACTTC.